This TCR beta chain stems from a study of cytomegalovirus exposure and HLA in healthy donors. Study background: From HLA-typed donors, an early data release held some 80 million unique TCRs. Caucasian-associated ancestry cluster membership applied to approximately 80% of under 450 genotyped donors. Findings and caveats of the study: Information on immune exposure was restricted to one variable (CMV serostatus). Later, TCR association rates were found to vary by HLA locus, highest for DRB1 and lowest for HLA-C.

PCR employed 60 Vbeta and 13 Jbeta primers. Profiled with immunoSEQ multiplex PCR; TCRdb holds only in-frame clones, not every one. This table holds roughly 220,000 clones, 75% to 90% found once. The V end was cut by 2 bases, the J end by 0 bases, with 17 bases between. The CDR3 totals 18 residues. Germline loops: CDR1 MDHEN, CDR2 SYDVKM. Comment on this clone: Antigen specificity is unknown.

V gene TRBV28 combines with J gene TRBJ2-1, with D perhaps TRBD1 (6 bases). Sequenced sample: PBMCs. The sequence was collected from a middle-aged woman in good health and CMV-seronegative. DNA of the CDR3: TGTGCCAGCAGTTTAAGGGGGTGGGGCAGGAGCTCCTACAATGAGCAGTTCTTC. This codes for CASSLRGWGRSSYNEQFF.